This section outlines one TCR beta chain sequence together with its context. Its antigen remains unknown. Libraries were prepared by immunoSEQ multiplex PCR; TCRdb keeps only in-frame clonotypes and omits some of them. The sample contains 360,000 or so clones, around 87% of which appear only once. The V gene lost 3 bases and the J gene lost 0 bases, with 16 bases spanning the gap. Germline V gene data show CDR1 as SGHDT and CDR2 as YYEEEE. The CDR3 sequence is 16 residues long. These data belong to a study of Ad26.COV2.S vaccination and SARS-CoV-2 variants. Treatment defined: around 19 received Ad26.COV2.S at low or high dose, single or two shots; roughly five received placebo; per-sample allocation not given. Specimens were obtained on day 63 following the first vaccine or placebo injection. Wuhan-strain SARS-CoV-2 spike was expressed by the Ad26 vector that made up the vaccine. General study findings and limits: The TCR breadth and depth analyses may have understated or missed part of the total T cell responses. Relative to placebo recipients, vaccine recipients exhibited elevated spike-specific TCR breadth.

The TCR was taken from a person aged 18-65 years who received the Ad26.COV2.S COVID-19 vaccine or a placebo. The chain uses TRBV5-6 and TRBJ2-7; possibly TRBD2 for D (6 bases). The material sequenced was peripheral blood, taken in a trial of Ad26.COV2.S vaccine versus placebo. The CDR3 coding sequence is TGTGCCAGCAGCTCCCTGGCGGGGAGGAGCTCCTACGAGCAGTACTTC. It specifies CASSSLAGRSSYEQYF.